The T cell receptor (beta chain) under discussion was sequenced for a study of blood T cell repertoires in COVID-19. Study-wide background: The analysed material was cDNA or gDNA that came from T cells, B-cell-depleted T cells, or PBMCs.

In germline, CDR1 is SQVTM, CDR2 ANQGSEA. V was trimmed by 0 bases and J by 8 bases, leaving 7 bases between them. The length of the CDR3 is 12 residues. Profiling relied on immunoSEQ multiplex PCR, and the TCRdb table lists in-frame clones only, not all of them. The table has some 200,000 clones, about 87% seen once. V and J are TRBV29-1 and TRBJ1-4; D call uncertain. The clonotype comes from a woman aged 70-85 years with COVID-19, enrolled during active disease. The specimen sequenced was peripheral blood. Here the CDR3 reads CSVEDSVEKLFF. The CDR3 DNA follows: TGCAGCGTTGAAGATTCGGTGGAAAAACTGTTTTTT.